This note documents a single T cell receptor (beta chain) sequence. Sequenced by immunoSEQ multiplex PCR; TCRdb stores in-frame clones only, minus some. This table holds fewer than 1.6 million clones, about 98.5% found once. This sample was taken from a study of shared clonotypes between healthy human individuals. Study-level information: Three CD4 naive, three CD4 memory, two CD8 naive and one CD8 memory plate were used per donor.

CDR3 length: 14 amino acids. Trimming took off 2 bases at V and 5 bases at J, with 13 bases between the two ends. Germline V gene sequence: CDR1 SGDLS, CDR2 YYNGEE. The chain combines TRBV9 with TRBJ1-1; perhaps TRBD1 as D (5 bases). What was sequenced was naive CD4+ T cells sorted from blood. Regarding subset: CD45RA+ positively selected. This TCR came from a man younger than 45 in good health. CDR3 amino acids: CASSVSGLGTEAFF. CDR3 bases: TGTGCCAGCAGCGTTTCAGGGCTGGGGACTGAAGCTTTCTTT.